These T cell receptor beta chains were read from a single sample in a study of blood T cell repertoires in COVID-19. Clones were read by immunoSEQ multiplex PCR, and TCRdb kept only the in-frame ones, dropping some. Of about 140,000 clones detected, approximately 84% appear once; the ten largest clones hold approximately 3.8%. Sequencing was done on a sample of peripheral blood. These receptors originate from a woman aged 55-69 years with acute or convalescent COVID-19. The CDR3 runs from the conserved cysteine through the conserved F or W. D genes are given only for firm matches. Clone size, where shown, is once, few, many, or a class for clones that have expanded.

size	D	V	J	CDR3	DNA
once	-	TRBV7-8	TRBJ2-7	CASSLAEVYEQYF	TGTGCCAGCAGCTTAGCGGAGGTCTACGAGCAGTACTTC
-	-	TRBV4-1	TRBJ2-4	CASSQDPQLAKNIQYF	TGCGCCAGCAGCCAAGACCCACAGTTAGCCAAAAACATTCAGTACTTC
many	TRBD1	TRBV24-1	TRBJ2-5	CATSVTGGQETQYF	TGTGCCACCAGTGTGACAGGGGGCCAAGAGACCCAGTACTTC
few	-	TRBV5-1	TRBJ2-5	CASSLGRIREETQYF	TGCGCCAGCAGCCTGGGGCGGATTAGGGAGGAGACCCAGTACTTC
-	TRBD1	TRBV6-5	TRBJ2-1	CASSYADRDNEQFF	TGTGCCAGCAGTTACGCGGACAGGGACAATGAGCAGTTCTTC
-	-	TRBV5-1	TRBJ1-1	CASSLGPRGQKNTEAFF	TGCGCCAGCAGCTTGGGGCCCCGAGGGCAGAAGAACACTGAAGCTTTCTTT
-	TRBD1	TRBV19	TRBJ1-3	CASSIRTGAGNTIYF	TGTGCCAGTAGTATAAGGACAGGGGCTGGAAACACCATATATTTT
-	TRBD1	TRBV28	TRBJ1-2	CASRHRILDRDRGYTF	TGTGCCAGCAGACACCGAATTCTAGACAGGGACCGTGGCTACACCTTC
-	TRBD2	TRBV19	TRBJ2-7	CASSSGLAGGPVHEQYF	TGTGCCAGTAGTTCAGGACTAGCGGGAGGGCCAGTCCACGAGCAGTACTTC
-	-	TRBV3-1/TRBV3-2	TRBJ2-7	CASSQGLHLSYEQYF	TGTGCCAGCAGCCAGGGACTCCATCTTTCCTACGAGCAGTACTTC
-	-	TRBV2	TRBJ2-1	CASSGGPIEQFF	TGTGCCAGCAGCGGAGGCCCTATCGAGCAGTTCTTC